The TCR beta chain described here comes from a study of blood T cells in healthy people across ages. Study-level findings and limits: Greater diversity and more naive CD4+ cells were seen in long-lived donors than in aged donors. Donor CMV status was unknown, possibly confounding expanded clonotype changes.

Through a sample-barcoded 5' primer and a J-beta primer mix, a second PCR was run for about 6 to 11 cycles. From the 5' RACE reads, TCRdb called clonotypes with MiXCR, one entry per CDR3 protein. In the table there are 1.5 million to 2 million distinct CDR3 sequences, around half of which are singletons. Germline V gene sequence: CDR1 LNHNV, CDR2 YYDKDF (reference sequence). V shed 5 bases, J shed 13 bases, and the junction held 19 bases outside the gene matches. The CDR3 totals 16 residues. Comments on this clonotype: The target antigen is unknown.

Sequencing used blood. The rearrangement joins TRBV15 to TRBJ2-4; TRBD2 matches 8 bases. The clonotype originates from a woman aged 35 to 49 in good health. The CDR3 DNA reads as TGTGCCACCAGCGGTAGGGAGGCGGGGGGCTACAATGAGCAGTACTTC. The encoded protein is CATSGREAGGYNEQYF.